These T cell receptor beta chains were read from a single sample in a study of cytomegalovirus exposure and HLA in healthy donors. The table came from immunoSEQ multiplex PCR; TCRdb's copy has only in-frame clones and leaves some out. The table lists about 150,000 clones, 75% of them singletons, with about 1.3% in the top ten. The specimen was PBMCs. Receptor source: a man between 18 and 35 years old in good health and CMV-seronegative. CDR3s include the opening cysteine and the closing phenylalanine or tryptophan. The D gene is left open where the match is weak. Some rows have no size entry. The others give once, few or many, or a class for an expanded clone.

cdr3_length: 16; d_call: -; j_call: TRBJ2-7; v_call: TRBV5-1; clone_size: -; cdr3_nt: TGCGCCAGCAGCTTAGGGGATACCGGGCCACTCTACGAGCAGTACTTC; cdr3_aa: CASSLGDTGPLYEQYF
cdr3_length: 14; d_call: TRBD2; j_call: TRBJ2-7; v_call: TRBV19; clone_size: -; cdr3_nt: TGTGCCAGTAGTGCAGGGAAGCGGGGCTACGAGCAGTACTTC; cdr3_aa: CASSAGKRGYEQYF
cdr3_length: 17; d_call: -; j_call: TRBJ2-4; v_call: TRBV4-3; clone_size: -; cdr3_nt: TGCGCCAGCAGCCAAGATCGAGGCAGAGTAGCCAAAAACATTCAGTACTTC; cdr3_aa: CASSQDRGRVAKNIQYF
cdr3_length: 12; d_call: -; j_call: TRBJ1-1; v_call: TRBV19; clone_size: -; cdr3_nt: TGTGCCAGTAGTCCCGGGTGGGCTGAAGCTTTCTTT; cdr3_aa: CASSPGWAEAFF
cdr3_length: 18; d_call: TRBD1; j_call: TRBJ1-5; v_call: TRBV28; clone_size: -; cdr3_nt: TGTGCCAGCCAGGCGCTGGGACAGGACTACCTGGAGGCCCAGCCCCAGCATTTT; cdr3_aa: CASQALGQDYLEAQPQHF
cdr3_length: 14; d_call: -; j_call: TRBJ1-5; v_call: TRBV6-6; clone_size: -; cdr3_nt: TGTGCCAGCAGTTACCAGGGCCCCAGTCAGCCCCAGCATTTT; cdr3_aa: CASSYQGPSQPQHF
cdr3_length: 15; d_call: TRBD2; j_call: TRBJ2-1; v_call: TRBV27; clone_size: -; cdr3_nt: TGTGCCAGCAGTTTAAGCGGGAGGCCGTACAATGAGCAGTTCTTC; cdr3_aa: CASSLSGRPYNEQFF
cdr3_length: 13; d_call: -; j_call: TRBJ1-2; v_call: TRBV30; clone_size: few; cdr3_nt: TGTGCCTGGAGTGTACAAGGGGCCGGCCCCCTCACCTTC; cdr3_aa: CAWSVQGAGPLTF
cdr3_length: 16; d_call: -; j_call: TRBJ1-1; v_call: TRBV6-7; clone_size: -; cdr3_nt: TGTGCCCGAACCAAAGGGGGGGCGTCATCGGAGACTGAAGCTTTCTTT; cdr3_aa: CARTKGGASSETEAFF
cdr3_length: 12; d_call: TRBD2; j_call: TRBJ2-7; v_call: TRBV16; clone_size: -; cdr3_nt: TGTGCCAGCAGTAGCGGGAGTGACGAGCAGTACTTC; cdr3_aa: CASSSGSDEQYF
cdr3_length: 15; d_call: TRBD1; j_call: TRBJ2-3; v_call: TRBV12-5; clone_size: -; cdr3_nt: TGTGCTAGTGGTTTCGGGGGACAGGGGACAGATACGCAGTATTTT; cdr3_aa: CASGFGGQGTDTQYF
cdr3_length: 15; d_call: -; j_call: TRBJ2-5; v_call: TRBV7-2; clone_size: few; cdr3_nt: TGTGCCAGCAGCTTAGGGACCGGACCCCAGGGGACCCAGTACTTC; cdr3_aa: CASSLGTGPQGTQYF
cdr3_length: 16; d_call: -; j_call: TRBJ2-7; v_call: TRBV6-1; clone_size: -; cdr3_nt: TGTGCCAGCAGTGGGAGGGCCGGGGCGGGCTCCTACGAGCAGTACTTC; cdr3_aa: CASSGRAGAGSYEQYF
cdr3_length: 18; d_call: TRBD1; j_call: TRBJ1-6; v_call: TRBV9; clone_size: -; cdr3_nt: TGTGCCAGCAGCTTCCGACAGGGTGGGAGCTCCTATAATTCACCCCTCCACTTT; cdr3_aa: CASSFRQGGSSYNSPLHF
cdr3_length: 15; d_call: TRBD1; j_call: TRBJ1-1; v_call: TRBV7-9; clone_size: -; cdr3_nt: TGTGCCAGCAGCCGCAAGGGGGCGTTGGACACTGAAGCTTTCTTT; cdr3_aa: CASSRKGALDTEAFF
cdr3_length: 15; d_call: TRBD2; j_call: TRBJ2-1; v_call: TRBV5-4; clone_size: -; cdr3_nt: TGTGCCAGCAGCATTAGCGGGAGGGCCTCCAATGAGCAGTTCTTC; cdr3_aa: CASSISGRASNEQFF
cdr3_length: 11; d_call: -; j_call: TRBJ1-2; v_call: TRBV19; clone_size: -; cdr3_nt: TGTGCCAGTAGCCCCGGAGTAGGCTACACCTTC; cdr3_aa: CASSPGVGYTF
cdr3_length: 13; d_call: -; j_call: TRBJ2-7; v_call: TRBV6-1; clone_size: -; cdr3_nt: TGTGCCAGCGCCAATACAGGGTCCTACGAGCAGTACTTC; cdr3_aa: CASANTGSYEQYF
cdr3_length: 12; d_call: -; j_call: TRBJ1-5; v_call: TRBV28; clone_size: -; cdr3_nt: TGTGCCAGCAGTTTAAAAAGCCAGCCCCAGCATTTT; cdr3_aa: CASSLKSQPQHF
cdr3_length: 13; d_call: -; j_call: TRBJ2-7; v_call: TRBV6-6; clone_size: -; cdr3_nt: TGTGCCAGCATGGGCGACGACTCCTACGAGCAGTACTTC; cdr3_aa: CASMGDDSYEQYF
cdr3_length: 16; d_call: -; j_call: TRBJ2-1; v_call: TRBV27; clone_size: -; cdr3_nt: TGTGCCAGCAGTTTATCGTCGACAGGTCCCTACAATGAGCAGTTCTTC; cdr3_aa: CASSLSSTGPYNEQFF
cdr3_length: 14; d_call: TRBD1; j_call: TRBJ2-5; v_call: TRBV27; clone_size: -; cdr3_nt: TGTGCCAGCAGGGGAGACAGGGGGCTTGAGACCCAGTACTTC; cdr3_aa: CASRGDRGLETQYF
cdr3_length: 15; d_call: -; j_call: TRBJ2-6; v_call: TRBV19; clone_size: once; cdr3_nt: TGTGCCAGTAGGGAGGGCGCCTCTGGGGCCAACGTCCTGACTTTC; cdr3_aa: CASREGASGANVLTF
cdr3_length: 15; d_call: TRBD1; j_call: TRBJ1-4; v_call: TRBV4-1; clone_size: -; cdr3_nt: TGCGCCAGCAGCCAGACAGGGGGCACGGGTGAAAAACTGTTTTTT; cdr3_aa: CASSQTGGTGEKLFF
cdr3_length: 14; d_call: TRBD1; j_call: TRBJ1-1; v_call: TRBV9; clone_size: once; cdr3_nt: TGTGCCAGCAGACCACAGGGGGCAGGAACTGAAGCTTTCTTT; cdr3_aa: CASRPQGAGTEAFF
cdr3_length: 13; d_call: -; j_call: TRBJ1-4; v_call: TRBV30; clone_size: -; cdr3_nt: TGTGCCTGGGATGGACAGCTTAATGAAAAACTGTTTTTT; cdr3_aa: CAWDGQLNEKLFF
cdr3_length: 16; d_call: -; j_call: TRBJ2-3; v_call: TRBV10-3; clone_size: -; cdr3_nt: TGTGCCATCAGTGAGTCGACACCCGGGAGAAGTGATACGCAGTATTTT; cdr3_aa: CAISESTPGRSDTQYF
cdr3_length: 13; d_call: TRBD1; j_call: TRBJ1-2; v_call: TRBV6-5; clone_size: -; cdr3_nt: TGTGCCAGCAGCTTCGACAGGGCGCGCGGCTACACCTTC; cdr3_aa: CASSFDRARGYTF
cdr3_length: 14; d_call: TRBD1; j_call: TRBJ2-7; v_call: TRBV6-1; clone_size: -; cdr3_nt: TGTGCCAGCGTACCCCCGACAGGGACCTACGAGCAGTACTTC; cdr3_aa: CASVPPTGTYEQYF
cdr3_length: 14; d_call: TRBD1; j_call: TRBJ2-7; v_call: TRBV19; clone_size: -; cdr3_nt: TGTGCCAGTAGTTCGGGACAGGGTTTCTACGAGCAGTACTTC; cdr3_aa: CASSSGQGFYEQYF
cdr3_length: 14; d_call: -; j_call: TRBJ2-7; v_call: TRBV7-8; clone_size: once; cdr3_nt: TGTGCCAGCAAGAGGGAGCGGGCCGGTGGCGAGCAGTACTTC; cdr3_aa: CASKRERAGGEQYF
cdr3_length: 15; d_call: TRBD2; j_call: TRBJ2-7; v_call: TRBV29-1; clone_size: -; cdr3_nt: TGCAGCGTGCCGGGGGGAACCGTGGAGGGTTCCGAGCAGTACTTC; cdr3_aa: CSVPGGTVEGSEQYF
cdr3_length: 17; d_call: -; j_call: TRBJ1-1; v_call: TRBV4-1; clone_size: -; cdr3_nt: TGCGCCAGCATCCAAAGCAAAACGCGGCATACGAACACTGAAGCTTTCTTT; cdr3_aa: CASIQSKTRHTNTEAFF
cdr3_length: 13; d_call: -; j_call: TRBJ2-1; v_call: TRBV19; clone_size: -; cdr3_nt: TGTGCCAGTAGTATGGGCAAGTACAATGAGCAGTTCTTC; cdr3_aa: CASSMGKYNEQFF
cdr3_length: 10; d_call: -; j_call: TRBJ2-5; v_call: TRBV29-1; clone_size: once; cdr3_nt: TGCAGCGTGAAGAGGGAGACCCAGTACTTC; cdr3_aa: CSVKRETQYF
cdr3_length: 13; d_call: TRBD2; j_call: TRBJ2-5; v_call: TRBV9; clone_size: -; cdr3_nt: TGTGCCAGCAGCGTAGCGGGGGGGGAGACCCAGTACTTC; cdr3_aa: CASSVAGGETQYF
cdr3_length: 13; d_call: TRBD2; j_call: TRBJ2-7; v_call: TRBV29-1; clone_size: once; cdr3_nt: TGCAGCGTTGAGTGGGAGGGCCTTTACGAGCAGTACTTC; cdr3_aa: CSVEWEGLYEQYF
cdr3_length: 15; d_call: TRBD2; j_call: TRBJ2-5; v_call: TRBV7-2; clone_size: many; cdr3_nt: TGTGCCAGCAGCTCCCAGGGACTAGCTGGGGAGACCCAGTACTTC; cdr3_aa: CASSSQGLAGETQYF
cdr3_length: 14; d_call: -; j_call: TRBJ2-5; v_call: TRBV4-1; clone_size: -; cdr3_nt: TGCGCCAGCAGCCAAGATATTAGTCCATCGCCCCAGTACTTC; cdr3_aa: CASSQDISPSPQYF
cdr3_length: 15; d_call: -; j_call: TRBJ1-3; v_call: TRBV4-3; clone_size: few; cdr3_nt: TGCGCCAGCAGCCAAGGGAACAGGGTGGAAAACACCATATATTTT; cdr3_aa: CASSQGNRVENTIYF
cdr3_length: 14; d_call: -; j_call: TRBJ2-2; v_call: TRBV2; clone_size: -; cdr3_nt: TGTGCCCGGGGGGGACAGGGAAGTACCGGGGAGCTGTTTTTT; cdr3_aa: CARGGQGSTGELFF
cdr3_length: 17; d_call: TRBD2; j_call: TRBJ2-2; v_call: TRBV27; clone_size: few; cdr3_nt: TGTGCCAGCAGTTCCCTCGGGGCGGGAGGCGACACCGGGGAGCTGTTTTTT; cdr3_aa: CASSSLGAGGDTGELFF
cdr3_length: 14; d_call: -; j_call: TRBJ2-1; v_call: TRBV10-3; clone_size: -; cdr3_nt: TGTGCCATCGGGTCCGGCGGGATTAGCAATGAGCAGTTCTTC; cdr3_aa: CAIGSGGISNEQFF
cdr3_length: 16; d_call: TRBD2; j_call: TRBJ2-7; v_call: TRBV4-2; clone_size: -; cdr3_nt: TGTGCCAGCAGCCCCCGACTAGCGGGGGCCCCCTACGAGCAGTACTTC; cdr3_aa: CASSPRLAGAPYEQYF
cdr3_length: 13; d_call: TRBD2; j_call: TRBJ2-1; v_call: TRBV2; clone_size: once; cdr3_nt: TGTGCCAGCAGTGCACTAGCGTACAATGAGCAGTTCTTC; cdr3_aa: CASSALAYNEQFF
cdr3_length: 16; d_call: TRBD1; j_call: TRBJ1-5; v_call: TRBV2; clone_size: -; cdr3_nt: TGTGCCAGCAGTGAAGGAGGAACGGCAGGGGGATGGCCCCAGCATTTT; cdr3_aa: CASSEGGTAGGWPQHF
cdr3_length: 14; d_call: -; j_call: TRBJ1-1; v_call: TRBV9; clone_size: -; cdr3_nt: TGTGCCAGCAGCCCTCAGGCCCTGAACACTGAAGCTTTCTTT; cdr3_aa: CASSPQALNTEAFF
cdr3_length: 11; d_call: -; j_call: TRBJ2-3; v_call: TRBV10-3; clone_size: -; cdr3_nt: TGTGCCATGGGCTCTAGCTTAATGCAGTATTTT; cdr3_aa: CAMGSSLMQYF
cdr3_length: 15; d_call: -; j_call: TRBJ1-1; v_call: TRBV27; clone_size: -; cdr3_nt: TGTGCCAGCAAGAGGTCCAGGGCGATGAACACTGAAGCTTTCTTT; cdr3_aa: CASKRSRAMNTEAFF
cdr3_length: 12; d_call: -; j_call: TRBJ2-5; v_call: TRBV10-2; clone_size: -; cdr3_nt: TGCGCCAGCAGTGAGTCGACCGGGTCCCAGTACTTC; cdr3_aa: CASSESTGSQYF